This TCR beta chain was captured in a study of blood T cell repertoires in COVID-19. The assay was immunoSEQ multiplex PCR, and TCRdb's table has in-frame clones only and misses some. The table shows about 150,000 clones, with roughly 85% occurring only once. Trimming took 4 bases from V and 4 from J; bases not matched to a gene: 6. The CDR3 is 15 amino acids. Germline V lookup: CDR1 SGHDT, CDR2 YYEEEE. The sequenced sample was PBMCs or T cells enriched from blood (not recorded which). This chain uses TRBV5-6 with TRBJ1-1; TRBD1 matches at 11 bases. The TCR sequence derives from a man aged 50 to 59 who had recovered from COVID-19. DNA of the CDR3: TGTGCCAGCAGCCTCACCGGGACAGGGGGCACTGAAGCTTTCTTT. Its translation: CASSLTGTGGTEAFF.